This TCR beta chain stems from a study of breast tumors, draining lymph nodes, adjacent tissues. The study's findings and limits: Luminal-like breast cancer showed significantly higher tumor–nontumor repertoire similarity than basal-like. Most tumor T cells seemingly derive from lymph node, then expand in tumor. Tumor T cell lymph node origin was a supported hypothesis, not proven. Tumor repertoires ranked between lymph nodes and nontumor tissue in diversity, with V and J gene preferences.

This clonotype was recorded at least ten times. Its antigen is unknown. The CDR3 length is 16 residues. V dropped 4 bases and J dropped 5; count of bases not matched to a gene: 8. Germline CDR1 reads SEHNR; CDR2 reads FQNEAQ (reference sequence). TCRdb reprocessed the multiplex PCR reads via MiXCR and lists one record per CDR3 protein. The top ten clones hold 3.5% to 4.5% of a sample with 150,000 to 200,000 distinct CDR3 sequences, approximately 30% of them seen once. Breast cancer patients provided tissue from their axillary draining lymph nodes. This chain links TRBV7-9 with TRBJ2-2; 9 positions agree with TRBD2. The material sequenced was axillary lymph node tissue. This TCR was sampled from a female donor with breast cancer. Some clones in this sample may be carry-over from other donors' samples. The CDR3 sequence is CASSSGRAGGTGELFF. CDR3 coding DNA: TGTGCCAGCAGCTCGGGTAGAGCGGGAGGTACCGGGGAGCTGTTTTTT.